Sequencing of this TCR beta chain was carried out in a study of blood T cells in healthy people across ages. Study observations and caveats: With naive T cell percentage, TCR beta diversity showed a strong correlation. Changes seen in expanded clonotypes were possibly confounded by donor CMV status left unknown.

PCR was performed a second time for 7 to 11 cycles using a sample-barcoded 5' primer and a J-beta primer mix. Each CDR3 protein gets one entry after TCRdb re-called the 5' RACE reads with MiXCR. The table records 1.5 million to 1.9 million distinct CDR3 sequences, 35% to 45% of them present only once. As regards this clonotype: The antigen is undetermined.

There are 17 residues in the CDR3. CDR1 is LNHNV and CDR2 is YYDKDF in the germline V gene (reference sequence). The J segment lost 6 bases and the V segment lost 3 bases, leaving 14 bases of the junction unmatched. This sequence joins TRBV15 and TRBJ2-1; 7 nucleotides line up with TRBD1. The specimen was blood. The TCR originated in a woman in her late teens or twenties in good health. DNA for the CDR3: TGTGCCACCAGCAGGGGAACCAAGACAGGGTCAGGCAATGAGCAGTTCTTC. This gives the protein CATSRGTKTGSGNEQFF.